This T cell receptor (beta chain) emerged from a study of blood T cell repertoires in COVID-19. Study details: Both acute and convalescent COVID-19 samples were obtained from the United States, Italy and Spain. T cells, B-cell-depleted T cells, or PBMCs supplied cDNA or gDNA.

Original handling: It was from reference gene primer amplification that nucleated cell counts were estimated. Assay: immunoSEQ multiplex PCR; the TCRdb copy retains only in-frame clones and omits some. Clone size and the V and J calls come from that table; the DNA yielded D and trimming. The sample shows roughly 260,000 clones, 70% to 90% of them seen only once. Trimming pared 1 base from V and 2 bases from J, leaving 5 bases between. Germline V lookup: CDR1 KGHSH, CDR2 LQKENI. This CDR3 has 13 residues. On this clone: The same CDR3 is also encoded by other DNA sequences in this sample.

Sequencing input: peripheral blood. The sequence derives from a woman aged 45-65 years with acute or convalescent COVID-19. The chain uses TRBV18 and TRBJ1-1; no reliable D call. CDR3 coding DNA: TGTGCCAGCTCACCACGGGCTAACACTGAAGCTTTCTTT. This gives the protein CASSPRANTEAFF.